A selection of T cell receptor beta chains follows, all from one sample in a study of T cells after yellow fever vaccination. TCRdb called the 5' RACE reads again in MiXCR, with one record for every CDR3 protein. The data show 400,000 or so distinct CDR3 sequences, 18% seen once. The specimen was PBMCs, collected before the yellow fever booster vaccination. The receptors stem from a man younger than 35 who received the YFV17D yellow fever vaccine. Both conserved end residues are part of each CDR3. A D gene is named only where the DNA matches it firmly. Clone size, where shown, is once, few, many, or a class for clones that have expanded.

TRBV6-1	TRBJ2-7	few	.	TGTGCCAGCAGTGAAGTGGGAAAGCAGTACTTC	CASSEVGKQYF
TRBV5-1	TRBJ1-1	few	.	TGCGCCAGCAGTGGAGGGAACACTGAAGCTTTCTTT	CASSGGNTEAFF
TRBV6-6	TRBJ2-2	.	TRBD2	TGTGCCAGCAGTTATTTGGCGGGGGGCTCCGGGGAGCTGTTTTTT	CASSYLAGGSGELFF
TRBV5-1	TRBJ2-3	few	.	TGCGCCAGCAGCTTTACGGTTTCCAACACAGATACGCAGTATTTT	CASSFTVSNTDTQYF
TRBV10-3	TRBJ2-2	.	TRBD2	TGTGCCATCAGTGAATATGTTACTAGCGGGCTGAACACCGGGGAGCTGTTTTTT	CAISEYVTSGLNTGELFF
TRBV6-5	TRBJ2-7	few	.	TGTGCCAGCCGCGCAGGGGGGCGGGGCGAGCAGTACTTC	CASRAGGRGEQYF
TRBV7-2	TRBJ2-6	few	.	TGTGCCAGCAGGGCTACAGGGACTGGGGCCAACGTCCTGACTTTC	CASRATGTGANVLTF
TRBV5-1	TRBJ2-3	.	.	TGCGCCAGCAGCTTTCGACACCCTAGCACAGATACGCAGTATTTT	CASSFRHPSTDTQYF
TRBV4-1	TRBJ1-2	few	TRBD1	TGCGCCAGCAGCCCGGGACAGGGGGCGATCGGCTACACCTTC	CASSPGQGAIGYTF
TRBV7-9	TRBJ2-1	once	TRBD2	TGTGCCAGCAGCTCACCGGGGGGGTCGGGTGAGCAGTTCTTC	CASSSPGGSGEQFF